Shown below are 27 T cell receptor beta chains from a single sample sequenced in a study of PD-1 blockade in classical Hodgkin lymphoma. Relapse was seen in all patients after autologous stem cell transplantation, and brentuximab vedotin exposure was variable. The protocol was immunoSEQ multiplex PCR, while the TCRdb copy is restricted to in-frame clones and leaves out a portion. The sample lists about 99,000 clones, roughly 79% occurring once. Here the sequenced sample was peripheral blood mononuclear cells (PBMCs), taken before the second cycle of nivolumab. The receptors derive from a human donor with classical Hodgkin lymphoma.

The chain links TRBV28 to TRBJ2-2, with D possibly matching TRBD1 (6 bases). Germline values: CDR1 MDHEN, CDR2 SYDVKM. V gave up 5 bases and J gave up 0 bases, with 7 bases separating them. This CDR3 has 14 residues. The CDR3 loop is CASSGTPNTGELFF. CDR3 nucleotides: TGTGCCAGCAGTGGGACACCGAACACCGGGGAGCTGTTTTTT.

V is TRBV18 and J is TRBJ1-4; TRBD1 matches 8 bases. Germline CDR1 KGHSH, CDR2 LQKENI. There are 16 residues in the CDR3. V dropped 1 base and J dropped 7; count of bases not matched to a gene: 8. The CDR3 here is CASSPLQSGGVEKLFF. CDR3 nucleotide sequence: TGTGCCAGCTCACCACTTCAGTCAGGGGGCGTTGAAAAACTGTTTTTT.

This sequence joins TRBV30 and TRBJ1-2; D is undetermined. Germline CDR1 is GTSNPN and CDR2 is SVGIG (reference sequence). CDR3 length equals 13 residues. Trimming pared 0 bases from V and 4 bases from J, leaving 9 bases between. The CDR3 region has the DNA TGTGCCTGGAGTGTTGGTCCGAGCTATGGCTACACCTTC. This encodes CAWSVGPSYGYTF.

The chain uses TRBV5-4 and TRBJ1-1; tentative D call: TRBD1 (6 bases). The germline V gene encodes CDR1 SGHNT and CDR2 YYREEE (reference sequence). The CDR3 sequence is 15 residues long. V lost 5 bases and J lost 1, with 15 bases in between. CDR3 DNA: TGTGCCAGCAGACAGGGATGGGTACCGAACACTGAAGCTTTCTTT. It translates to CASRQGWVPNTEAFF. Combining the CDR3 with reference TRBV5-4 and TRBJ1-1 gives the whole variable domain ETGVTQSPTHLIKTRGQQVTLRCSSQSGHNTVSWYQQALGQGPQFIFQYYREEENGRGNFPPRFSGLQFPNYSSELNVNALELDDSALYLCASRQGWVPNTEAFFGQGTRLTVV.

CDR3 region: CASSLVGGADYGYTF. The CDR3 bases are TGCGCCAGCAGCTTGGTTGGGGGCGCAGATTATGGCTACACCTTC. The chain couples TRBV5-1 to TRBJ1-2, with D perhaps matching TRBD1 (6 bases). The length of the CDR3 is 15 residues. The germline V gene has CDR1 SGHRS and CDR2 YFSETQ. V was shortened by 0 bases and J by 5 bases, with 14 bases between the two germline ends.

The chain links TRBV28 to TRBJ2-3; tentatively, D is TRBD1 or TRBD2 (5 bases each). Trimming took 6 bases from V and 6 from J, leaving 13 bases between them. Germline loops: CDR1 MDHEN, CDR2 SYDVKM. The CDR3 has 13 amino acids. Here the CDR3 DNA reads TGTGCCAGCAGCGTGGGGTGGGGGGATACGCAGTATTTT. It translates to CASSVGWGDTQYF.

The chain recombines TRBV7-9 with TRBJ2-2, with no clear D. The germline CDR1 and CDR2 sequences are SEHNR and FQNEAQ (reference sequence). This CDR3 contains 13 residues. V shed 2 bases and J shed 4 bases, with 5 bases lying between them. In nucleotides, the CDR3 is TGTGCCAGCAGCTTACTTCCCACCGGGGAGCTGTTTTTT. Amino acids: CASSLLPTGELFF.

The chain carries TRBV12-5 and TRBJ2-2; 8 nucleotides match TRBD1. Trimming cost V 2 bases and J 6 bases; bases outside gene matches: 11. CDR1 is LGHNT, CDR2 FRNRAP, per germline. The CDR3 sequence is 17 residues long. The CDR3 reads CASGLTRQGLVAGELFF. In DNA form, the CDR3 reads TGTGCTAGTGGTTTGACCCGACAGGGGTTAGTGGCCGGGGAGCTGTTTTTT.

V gene TRBV19 combines with J gene TRBJ2-3, with a tentative D call TRBD2 (5 bases). This CDR3 spans 15 amino acids. The germline CDR1 and CDR2 sequences are LNHDA and SQIVND (reference sequence). The V gene lost 6 bases and the J gene lost 0 bases, with 13 bases spanning the gap. CDR3 nucleotides: TGTGCCAGTAGGACCAGCGGCTTTAGCACAGATACGCAGTATTTT. Its protein is CASRTSGFSTDTQYF.

This clone has more than one count but fewer than ten. CDR3 DNA: TGTGCCAGCAGTTTGGGGACTAGAGGGTTTATGTTCTTC. It is translated as CASSLGTRGFMFF. The chain carries TRBV28 and TRBJ2-1; 8 bases fit TRBD2. CDR3 length equals 13 residues. In germline, CDR1 is MDHEN, CDR2 SYDVKM. Trimming removed 3 bases from V and 15 bases from J; junction bases left unmatched: 10.

The chain combines TRBV15 with TRBJ1-2, with TRBD1 identical over 7 bases. The V segment lost 3 bases and the J segment 8 bases; nucleotides outside the gene matches: 6. This CDR3 region has 13 residues. Germline V gene sequence: CDR1 LNHNV, CDR2 YYDKDF (reference sequence). The DNA of the CDR3 is TGTGCCACCAGCAGTCGGACAGGCCAAGGCTACACCTTC. Translation gives CATSSRTGQGYTF. Full variable domain (missing parts from reference TRBV15 and TRBJ1-2): DAMVIQNPRYQVTQFGKPVTLSCSQTLNHNVMYWYQQKSSQAPKLLFHYYDKDFNNEADTPDNFQSRRPNTSFCFLDIRSPGLGDTAMYLCATSSRTGQGYTFGSGTRLTVV.

The CDR3 region is CASSPGQPTNYGYTF. CDR3 DNA: TGCGCCAGCAGCCCCGGACAGCCCACTAACTATGGCTACACCTTC. The chain joins TRBV5-1 to TRBJ1-2, with D tentatively TRBD1 (6 bases). V was trimmed by 4 bases and J by 0 bases, leaving 13 bases between them. Germline lookup yields CDR1 SGHRS and CDR2 YFSETQ. This CDR3 region has 15 residues.

The chain links TRBV6-6 to TRBJ1-2, with TRBD1 matching 9 bases. The CDR3 sequence is 16 residues long. Trimming took 2 bases from V and 8 from J; bases not matched to a gene: 12. Germline CDR1 is MNHNY and CDR2 is SVGAGI (reference sequence). The CDR3 region is CASSYEGTGSGKGYTF. In DNA, the CDR3 is TGTGCCAGCAGTTACGAAGGGACAGGGTCGGGGAAGGGCTACACCTTC.

V gene TRBV11-2 combines with J gene TRBJ2-3; 7 positions match TRBD1. Per the germline V gene, CDR1 is SGHAT and CDR2 is FQNNGV. This CDR3 has 15 residues. J gave up 0 bases and V 5 bases, and 5 bases lay outside the gene matches. The CDR3: CASSKGTVSTDTQYF. Here the CDR3 DNA reads TGTGCCAGCAGCAAGGGGACAGTCAGCACAGATACGCAGTATTTT.

The chain joins TRBV5-1 to TRBJ2-2; no firm D call. V was clipped by 4 bases and J by 0 bases, with 10 bases between them. Germline V gene data show CDR1 as SGHRS and CDR2 as YFSETQ. The CDR3 covers 15 residues. CDR3 loop: CASSKGFPNTGELFF. The CDR3 DNA reads as TGCGCCAGCAGCAAAGGATTTCCGAACACCGGGGAGCTGTTTTTT.

This chain connects TRBV2 to TRBJ2-3; TRBD1 matches 11 bases. The CDR3 is 15 residues long. Trimming cost V 6 bases and J 0 bases; bases outside gene matches: 2. Germline V lookup: CDR1 SNHLY, CDR2 FYNNEI. CDR3 region: CASRGQGVSTDTQYF. The CDR3 bases are TGTGCCAGCAGGGGACAGGGGGTAAGCACAGATACGCAGTATTTT.

This chain joins TRBV4-2 and TRBJ2-3, with D unclear. The CDR3 runs 17 residues. CDR1 is LGHNA, CDR2 YNFKEQ, per germline. With 1 base removed from V and 2 bases from J, the gap between germline ends came to 16 bases. For the CDR3, the DNA is TGTGCCAGCAGCCAAGCACGGTCGGGCCGCTTCACAGATACGCAGTATTTT. Translating it yields CASSQARSGRFTDTQYF.

V and J are TRBV28 and TRBJ2-2, with 8 bases matching TRBD1. The CDR3 has 17 residues. Germline V CDR1 and CDR2: MDHEN, SYDVKM. J gave up 2 bases and V 4 bases, and 9 bases lay outside the gene matches. CDR3 nucleotide sequence: TGTGCCAGCAGTTCCTCGGCGGGGACAGGAAACACCGGGGAGCTGTTTTTT. It encodes CASSSSAGTGNTGELFF.

The gene calls are TRBV9 and TRBJ2-7; D is possibly TRBD1 or TRBD2 (6 bases each). Germline V gives CDR1 SGDLS, CDR2 YYNGEE. The CDR3 is 15 amino acids. Trimming shortened V by 0 bases and J by 3 bases, and 13 bases separated the two germline ends. This CDR3 reads CASSVAGAGNYEQYF. DNA for the CDR3: TGTGCCAGCAGCGTAGCGGGGGCGGGGAACTACGAGCAGTACTTC.

This sequence joins TRBV19 and TRBJ2-3; D gene ambiguous. The V gene lost 7 bases and the J gene lost 3 bases, with 8 bases spanning the gap. The germline V gene has CDR1 LNHDA and CDR2 SQIVND (reference sequence). CDR3 length: 12 residues. CDR3 region: CASTSRTDTQYF. The CDR3 DNA sequence: TGTGCCAGTACCTCGCGGACAGATACGCAGTATTTT.

V is TRBV10-3 and J is TRBJ2-7; 8 bases are a match to TRBD2. Per the germline V gene, CDR1 is ENHRY and CDR2 is SYGVKD. The CDR3 sequence is 14 residues long. V gave up 2 bases and J gave up 1 base; unmatched junction bases: 1. CDR3 DNA sequence: TGTGCCATCAGTGAGGTAGCGGGGTCCTACGAGCAGTACTTC. Encoded protein: CAISEVAGSYEQYF.

The chain couples TRBV19 to TRBJ2-3; weak D call: TRBD1 (5 bases). Trimming took off 5 bases at V and 2 bases at J, with 8 bases between the two ends. The CDR3 runs to 13 residues. Germline V gene data show CDR1 as LNHDA and CDR2 as SQIVND (reference sequence). In nucleotides, the CDR3 is TGTGCCAGTAGTGACAGCGCCACAGATACGCAGTATTTT. Translated: CASSDSATDTQYF.

This clone was seen only once. The rearrangement uses TRBV4-1 and TRBJ1-5, with 9 bases lining up with TRBD1. The junction had 8 bases not matched to a gene; V was cut back by 2 bases and J by 6 bases. The CDR3 is 16 residues long. From germline, CDR1 is MGHRA and CDR2 YSYEKL. The CDR3 DNA reads as TGCGCCAGCAGCCAATTGACGGGACAGGGAATTCAGCCCCAGCATTTT. Encoded protein: CASSQLTGQGIQPQHF.

This clone was counted once. This chain uses TRBV7-8 with TRBJ2-7; D gene unclear. The CDR3 consists of 13 residues. V was pared by 5 bases and J by 2 bases, with 10 bases between. CDR1 and CDR2 (germline): SGHVS, FQNEAQ. The CDR3: CASSVWKAYEQYF. The CDR3 bases are TGTGCCAGCAGCGTGTGGAAAGCCTACGAGCAGTACTTC. The variable domain in full, completed from reference TRBV7-8 and TRBJ2-7, reads GAGVSQSPRYKVAKRGQDVALRCDPISGHVSLFWYQQALGQGPEFLTYFQNEAQLDKSGLPSDRFFAERPEGSVSTLKIQRTQQEDSAVYLCASSVWKAYEQYFGPGTRLTVT.

This clone has only one observation. V usage is TRBV4-1 and J usage is TRBJ2-1, with TRBD1 identical over 10 bases. The ends lost 1 base at V and 8 bases at J; junction bases unmatched: 8. The CDR3 totals 16 residues. The germline CDR1 and CDR2 sequences are MGHRA and YSYEKL. CDR3 DNA: TGCGCCAGCAGCCAAGGGCTTGGGACAGGGGTTGATGAGCAGTTCTTC. Its translation: CASSQGLGTGVDEQFF.

The rearrangement uses TRBV6-1 and TRBJ2-7; 8 bases are a match to TRBD1. The CDR3 loop spans 14 amino acids. Germline V gives CDR1 MNHNS, CDR2 SASEGT. V shed 4 bases and J 0 bases; nucleotides not matched to a gene: 2. CDR3 in DNA: TGTGCCAGCAGTGGGGACAGGATCTCCTACGAGCAGTACTTC. Its translation: CASSGDRISYEQYF.

This chain links TRBV5-1 with TRBJ1-1; D may be TRBD1 (5 bases). CDR3 length equals 15 residues. V dropped 3 bases and J dropped 1 base, with 13 bases sitting between them. In germline, CDR1 is SGHRS, CDR2 YFSETQ. In DNA, the CDR3 is TGCGCCAGCAGCTCGGGGGGATCGGAGAACACTGAAGCTTTCTTT. The encoded protein is CASSSGGSENTEAFF.